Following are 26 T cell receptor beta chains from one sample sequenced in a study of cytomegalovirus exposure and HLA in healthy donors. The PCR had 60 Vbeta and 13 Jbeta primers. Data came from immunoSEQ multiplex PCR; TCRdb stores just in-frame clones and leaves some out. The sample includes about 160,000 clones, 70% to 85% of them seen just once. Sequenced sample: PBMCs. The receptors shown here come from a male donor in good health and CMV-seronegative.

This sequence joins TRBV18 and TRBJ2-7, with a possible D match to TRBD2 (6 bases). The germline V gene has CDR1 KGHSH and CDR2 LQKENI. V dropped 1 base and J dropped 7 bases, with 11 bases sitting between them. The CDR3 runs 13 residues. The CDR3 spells CASSPLDGGEQYF. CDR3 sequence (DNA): TGTGCCAGCTCACCACTAGACGGAGGGGAGCAGTACTTC.

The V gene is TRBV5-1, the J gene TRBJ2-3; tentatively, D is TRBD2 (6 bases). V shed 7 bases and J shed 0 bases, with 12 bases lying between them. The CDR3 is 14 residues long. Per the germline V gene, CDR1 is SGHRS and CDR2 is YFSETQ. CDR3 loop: CASARDSSTDTQYF. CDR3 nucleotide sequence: TGCGCCAGCGCCCGGGACTCTAGCACAGATACGCAGTATTTT.

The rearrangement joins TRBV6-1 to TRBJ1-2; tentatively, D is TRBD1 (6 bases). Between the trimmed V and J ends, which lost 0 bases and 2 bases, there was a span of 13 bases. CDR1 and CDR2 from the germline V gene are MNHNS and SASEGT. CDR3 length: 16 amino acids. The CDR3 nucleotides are TGTGCCAGCAGTGAAGCGCTTCTTGGACAGAACTATGGCTACACCTTC. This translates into CASSEALLGQNYGYTF.

The CDR3 nucleotides are TGCGCCAGCAAGGGGGGACAGCTCACAGATACGCAGTATTTT. Translating it yields CASKGGQLTDTQYF. V is TRBV5-1 and J is TRBJ2-3, with D possibly being TRBD1 (7 bases). From germline, CDR1 is SGHRS and CDR2 YFSETQ. Trimming cost V 6 bases and J 2 bases, with 13 bases left between them. The CDR3 spans 14 residues. The whole variable domain, filled in from reference TRBV5-1 and TRBJ2-3, reads KAGVTQTPRYLIKTRGQQVTLSCSPISGHRSVSWYQQTPGQGLQFLFEYFSETQRNKGNFPGRFSGRQFSNSRSEMNVSTLELGDSALYLCASKGGQLTDTQYFGPGTRLTVL.

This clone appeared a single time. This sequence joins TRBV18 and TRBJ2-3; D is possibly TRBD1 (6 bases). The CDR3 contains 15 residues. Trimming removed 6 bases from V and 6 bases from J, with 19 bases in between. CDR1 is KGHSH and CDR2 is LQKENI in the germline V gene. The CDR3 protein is CASSRPQGYRDTQYF. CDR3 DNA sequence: TGTGCCAGCTCTCGACCACAGGGCTACCGCGATACGCAGTATTTT.

The CDR3 sequence is CASSESPADRDRLSYEQYF. CDR3 DNA: TGCGCCAGCAGTGAGTCTCCCGCCGACCGGGACAGGCTTTCCTACGAGCAGTACTTC. The chain joins TRBV10-1 to TRBJ2-5; TRBD1 aligns across 8 bases. The J call may be mistaken, given a closer DNA end match to TRBJ2-7. CDR1 is WNHNN and CDR2 is SYGVQD in the germline V gene (reference sequence). This CDR3 has 19 residues.

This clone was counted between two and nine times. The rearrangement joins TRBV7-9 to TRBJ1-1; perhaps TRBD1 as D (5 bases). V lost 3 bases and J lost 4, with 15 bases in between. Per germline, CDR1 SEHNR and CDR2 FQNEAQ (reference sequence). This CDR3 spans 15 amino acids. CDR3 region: CASSFNRRGSTEAFF. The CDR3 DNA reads TGTGCCAGCAGCTTTAACAGAAGGGGTAGCACTGAAGCTTTCTTT.

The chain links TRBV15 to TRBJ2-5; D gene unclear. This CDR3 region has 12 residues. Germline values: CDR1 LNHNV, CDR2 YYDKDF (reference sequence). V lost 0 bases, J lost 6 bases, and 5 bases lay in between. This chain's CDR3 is CATSRDGQTQYF. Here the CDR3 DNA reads TGTGCCACCAGCAGAGATGGGCAGACCCAGTACTTC.

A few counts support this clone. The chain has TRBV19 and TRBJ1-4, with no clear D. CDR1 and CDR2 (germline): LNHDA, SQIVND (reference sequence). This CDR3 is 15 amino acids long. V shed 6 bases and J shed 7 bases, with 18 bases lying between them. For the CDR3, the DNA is TGTGCCAGTAGGACTTCCGGGCCTCGGGGTGAAAAACTGTTTTTT. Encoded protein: CASRTSGPRGEKLFF.

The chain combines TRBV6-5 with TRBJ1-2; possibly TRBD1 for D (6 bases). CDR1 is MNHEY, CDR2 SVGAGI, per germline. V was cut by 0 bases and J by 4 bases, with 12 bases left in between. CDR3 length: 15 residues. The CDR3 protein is CASSYSKQGGYGYTF. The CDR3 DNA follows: TGTGCCAGCAGTTACTCGAAACAGGGTGGCTATGGCTACACCTTC.

The CDR3 sequence is CASSLKGRWYGYTF. The DNA of the CDR3 is TGTGCCAGCAGTTTAAAGGGGCGTTGGTATGGCTACACCTTC. The V and J genes are TRBV28 and TRBJ1-2; maybe TRBD1 (5 bases). In germline, CDR1 is MDHEN, CDR2 SYDVKM. This CDR3 is built from 14 residues. Trimming cost V 2 bases and J 5 bases, with 12 bases left between them.

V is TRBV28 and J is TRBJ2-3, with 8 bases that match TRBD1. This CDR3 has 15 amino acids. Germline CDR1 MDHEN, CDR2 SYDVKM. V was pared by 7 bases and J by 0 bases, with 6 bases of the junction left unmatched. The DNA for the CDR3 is TGTGCCAGCACCAACGGACAGGGTAGCACAGATACGCAGTATTTT. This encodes CASTNGQGSTDTQYF.

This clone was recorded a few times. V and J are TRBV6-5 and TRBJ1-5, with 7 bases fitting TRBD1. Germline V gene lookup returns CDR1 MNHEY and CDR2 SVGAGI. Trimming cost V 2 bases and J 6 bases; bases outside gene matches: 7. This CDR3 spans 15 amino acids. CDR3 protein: CASSYGQDWSQPQHF. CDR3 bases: TGTGCCAGCAGTTACGGACAGGATTGGAGTCAGCCCCAGCATTTT.

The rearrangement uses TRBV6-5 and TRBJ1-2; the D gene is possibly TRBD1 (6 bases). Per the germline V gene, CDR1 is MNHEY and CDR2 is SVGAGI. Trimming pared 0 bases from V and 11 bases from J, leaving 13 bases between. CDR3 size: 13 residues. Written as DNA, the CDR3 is TGTGCCAGCAGTTACTCGACAGGTAGCTGGTACACCTTC. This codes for CASSYSTGSWYTF.

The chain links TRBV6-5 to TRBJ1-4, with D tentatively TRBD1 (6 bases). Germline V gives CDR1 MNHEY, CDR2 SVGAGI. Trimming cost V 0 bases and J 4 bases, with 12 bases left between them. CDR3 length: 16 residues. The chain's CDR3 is CASSYSFSRGNEKLFF. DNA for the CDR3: TGTGCCAGCAGTTACTCATTCTCCAGGGGTAATGAAAAACTGTTTTTT.

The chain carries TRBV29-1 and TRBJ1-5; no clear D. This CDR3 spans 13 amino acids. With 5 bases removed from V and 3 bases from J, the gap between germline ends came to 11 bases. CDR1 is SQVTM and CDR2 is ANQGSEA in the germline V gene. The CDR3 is CSVRGNDNQPQHF. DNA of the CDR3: TGCAGCGTTAGAGGGAATGACAATCAGCCCCAGCATTTT. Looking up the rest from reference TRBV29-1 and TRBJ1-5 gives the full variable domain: SAVISQKPSRDICQRGTSLTIQCQVDSQVTMMFWYRQQPGQSLTLIATANQGSEATYESGFVIDKFPISRPNLTFSTLTVSNMSPEDSSIYLCSVRGNDNQPQHFGDGTRLSIL.

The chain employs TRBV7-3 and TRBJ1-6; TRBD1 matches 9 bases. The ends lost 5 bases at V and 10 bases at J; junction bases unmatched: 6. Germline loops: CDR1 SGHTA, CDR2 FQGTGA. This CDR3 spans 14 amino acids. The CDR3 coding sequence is TGTGCCAGCAGCCCCGGGACAGGGCAATCACCCCTCCACTTT. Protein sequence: CASSPGTGQSPLHF.

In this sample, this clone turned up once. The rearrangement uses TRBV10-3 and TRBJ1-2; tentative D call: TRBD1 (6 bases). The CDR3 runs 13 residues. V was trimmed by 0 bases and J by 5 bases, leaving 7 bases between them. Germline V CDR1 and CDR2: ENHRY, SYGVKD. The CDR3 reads CAISESGQYGYTF. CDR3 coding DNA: TGTGCCATCAGTGAGTCAGGACAGTATGGCTACACCTTC.

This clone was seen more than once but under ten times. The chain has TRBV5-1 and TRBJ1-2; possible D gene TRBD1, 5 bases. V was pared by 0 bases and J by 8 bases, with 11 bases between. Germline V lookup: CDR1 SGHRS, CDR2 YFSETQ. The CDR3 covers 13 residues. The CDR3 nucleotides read TGCGCCAGCAGCTTGGCAGGGCCCGGCGGCTACACCTTC. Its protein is CASSLAGPGGYTF.

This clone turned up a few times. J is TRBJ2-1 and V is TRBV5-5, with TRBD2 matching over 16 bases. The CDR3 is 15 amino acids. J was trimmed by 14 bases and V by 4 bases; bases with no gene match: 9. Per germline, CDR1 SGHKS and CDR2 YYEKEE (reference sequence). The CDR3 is CASSRVGGLAGGEFF. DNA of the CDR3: TGTGCCAGCAGCAGAGTGGGGGGACTAGCGGGAGGGGAGTTCTTC.

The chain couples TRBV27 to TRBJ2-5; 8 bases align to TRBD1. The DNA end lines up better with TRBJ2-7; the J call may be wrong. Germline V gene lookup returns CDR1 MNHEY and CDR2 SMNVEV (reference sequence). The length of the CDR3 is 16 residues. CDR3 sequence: CASSFGRTGHSYEQYF. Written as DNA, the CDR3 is TGTGCCAGCAGTTTCGGCCGGACAGGGCACTCCTACGAGCAGTACTTC.

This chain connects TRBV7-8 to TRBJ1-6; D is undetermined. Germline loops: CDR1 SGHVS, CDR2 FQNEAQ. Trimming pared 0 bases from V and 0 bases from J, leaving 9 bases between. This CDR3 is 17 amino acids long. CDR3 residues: CASSLARGSSYNSPLHF. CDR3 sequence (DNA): TGTGCCAGCAGCTTAGCGCGAGGGAGCTCCTATAATTCACCCCTCCACTTT.

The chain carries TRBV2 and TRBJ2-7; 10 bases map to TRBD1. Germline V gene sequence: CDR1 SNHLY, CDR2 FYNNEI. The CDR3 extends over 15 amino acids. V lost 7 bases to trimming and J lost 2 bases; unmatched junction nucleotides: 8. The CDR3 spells CASTEGQGKAYEQYF. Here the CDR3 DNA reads TGTGCCAGCACTGAGGGACAGGGGAAAGCCTACGAGCAGTACTTC.

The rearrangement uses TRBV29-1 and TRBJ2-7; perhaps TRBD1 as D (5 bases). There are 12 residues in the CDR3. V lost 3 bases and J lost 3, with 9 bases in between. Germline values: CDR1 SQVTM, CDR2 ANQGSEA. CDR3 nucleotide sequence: TGCAGCGTTGAGGGGCGGTACTACGAGCAGTACTTC. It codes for CSVEGRYYEQYF.

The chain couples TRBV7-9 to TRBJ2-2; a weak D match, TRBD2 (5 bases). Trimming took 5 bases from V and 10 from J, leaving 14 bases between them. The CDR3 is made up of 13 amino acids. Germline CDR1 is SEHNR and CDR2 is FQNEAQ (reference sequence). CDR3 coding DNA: TGTGCCAGCAGCCTCGTCGGCCGGGAGGAGCTGTTTTTT. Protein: CASSLVGREELFF.

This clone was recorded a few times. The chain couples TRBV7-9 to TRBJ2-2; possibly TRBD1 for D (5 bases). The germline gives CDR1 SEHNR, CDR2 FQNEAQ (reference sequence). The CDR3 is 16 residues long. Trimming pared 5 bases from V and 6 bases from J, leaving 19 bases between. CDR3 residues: CASSESRPQGSGELFF. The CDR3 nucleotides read TGTGCCAGCAGCGAATCGAGGCCGCAGGGTTCCGGGGAGCTGTTTTTT. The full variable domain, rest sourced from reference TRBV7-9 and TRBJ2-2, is DTGVSQNPRHKITKRGQNVTFRCDPISEHNRLYWYRQTLGQGPEFLTYFQNEAQLEKSRLLSDRFSAERPKGSFSTLEIQRTEQGDSAMYLCASSESRPQGSGELFFGEGSRLTVL.